This TCR beta chain originates from a study of cytomegalovirus exposure and HLA in healthy donors. General observations from the study: Both high specificity and high sensitivity reportedly marked the classifier's diagnosis of cytomegalovirus status. With DRB1 most and HLA-C fewest, TCR association rates differed between HLA loci in a later analysis.

The PCR made use of 60 Vbeta and 13 Jbeta primers. Original data processing: About 11 million shared chains were among the roughly 80 million unique TCR beta chains that a later analysis counted. Data came from immunoSEQ multiplex PCR; TCRdb stores just in-frame clones and leaves some out. The DNA was the basis for D and trimming; V, J and clone size are from that table. Among about 200,000 clones listed, about nine tenths were seen once. This CDR3 is 14 amino acids long. Per germline, CDR1 MDHEN and CDR2 SYDVKM. V lost 6 bases to trimming and J lost 4 bases; unmatched junction nucleotides: 8. Remarks on this clone: Its matching antigen is unknown.

The TCR was taken from a boy between 2 and 15 years old in good health and CMV-seronegative. Sequencing was carried out using PBMCs. V is TRBV28 and J is TRBJ2-7, with 8 positions matching TRBD2. CDR3 residues: CASSTTGLAYEQYF. The CDR3 DNA reads TGTGCCAGCAGCACGACCGGACTAGCTTACGAGCAGTACTTC.